The T cell receptor (beta chain) under discussion was sequenced for a study of blood T cell repertoires in COVID-19. In the study overall: COVID-19 samples, acute and convalescent, were from the United States, Italy and Spain.

The CDR3 contains 17 residues. CDR1 SGHTA and CDR2 FQGNSA come from the germline V gene. V was clipped by 4 bases and J by 1 base, with 19 bases between them. Profiling relied on immunoSEQ multiplex PCR, and the TCRdb table lists in-frame clones only, not all of them. The sample lists roughly 100,000 clones, about 80% occurring once. This receptor was taken from a human donor in a cohort sampled during active or convalescent COVID-19. Sequencing input: peripheral blood. The V gene is TRBV7-2, the J gene TRBJ1-1, with D perhaps TRBD1 (5 bases). The DNA for the CDR3 is TGTGCCAGCAGCTGGGGGACTTTTTTTGCGGAGAACACTGAAGCTTTCTTT. Encoded protein: CASSWGTFFAENTEAFF.